These 18 T cell receptor beta chains originate from one sample sequenced in a study of T cells in Graves' hyperthyroidism and ophthalmopathy. TCR beta CDR3 regions were amplified from RNA. The primer set for the first-round RT-PCR of the TCR CDR3 was HTBI. TCRdb redid the calling of the multiplex PCR reads with MiXCR, one entry per CDR3 protein. Of under 300,000 distinct CDR3 sequences in the sample, 13% to 15% are singletons; the top ten hold 13%. The sequencing sample was made of blood. Every receptor here comes from a woman in her thirties or forties with Graves' hyperthyroidism that later progressed to Graves' ophthalmopathy.

This clonotype appeared many times. The V call is TRBV11-2, the J call TRBJ2-3; D may be TRBD2 (5 bases). Germline V gives CDR1 SGHAT, CDR2 FQNNGV. CDR3 size: 13 residues. Trimming stripped 2 bases from V and 5 bases from J, with 8 bases between. Here the CDR3 DNA reads TGTGCCAGCAGCTTATCCGGGGTAGATACGCAGTATTTT. This sequence encodes CASSLSGVDTQYF.

This clonotype has at least ten counts. This rearrangement joins TRBV3-1 to TRBJ1-1; possible D gene TRBD1, 5 bases. The CDR3 is 15 residues long. V was clipped by 0 bases and J by 7 bases, with 15 bases between them. Germline V gene data show CDR1 as LGHDT and CDR2 as YNNKEL (reference sequence). The chain's CDR3 is CASSQDWGRADEAFF. CDR3 bases: TGTGCCAGCAGCCAAGATTGGGGCAGGGCAGATGAAGCTTTCTTT.

The V gene is TRBV5-4, the J gene TRBJ2-2, with D hard to call. Germline V gene sequence: CDR1 SGHNT, CDR2 YYREEE (reference sequence). The V end was cut by 0 bases, the J end by 6 bases, with 6 bases between. The CDR3 loop spans 13 amino acids. The CDR3 is CASSLALAGELFF. CDR3 sequence (DNA): TGTGCCAGCAGCTTGGCTCTGGCCGGGGAGCTGTTTTTT.

This clonotype was recorded at least ten times. The rearrangement links TRBV2 to TRBJ2-3; D not resolved. The ends were cut back, 6 bases at V and 2 bases at J, with 21 bases in the middle. The CDR3 has 17 residues. Germline CDR1 reads SNHLY; CDR2 reads FYNNEI. CDR3 nucleotide sequence: TGTGCCAGCAGCCCCGTACAGTTTCCCCCACCCACAGATACGCAGTATTTT. Its translation: CASSPVQFPPPTDTQYF. The variable domain in full, with the rest retrieved from reference TRBV2 and TRBJ2-3, is EPEVTQTPSHQVTQMGQEVILRCVPISNHLYFYWYRQILGQKVEFLVSFYNNEISEKSEIFDDQFSVERPDGSNFTLKIRSTKLEDSAMYFCASSPVQFPPPTDTQYFGPGTRLTVL.

This clonotype was seen only a few times. The rearrangement joins TRBV10-3 to TRBJ2-1, with no clear D. The V gene lost 5 bases and the J gene lost 4 bases, with 9 bases spanning the gap. The CDR3 has 13 amino acids. Germline V gives CDR1 ENHRY, CDR2 SYGVKD. The CDR3 DNA is TGTGCCATCAGTAACGAAGAGTACAATGAGCAGTTCTTC. This translates into CAISNEEYNEQFF.

In its sample, this clonotype was seen a few times. V is TRBV4-2 and J is TRBJ2-3; tentatively, D is TRBD2 (5 bases). This CDR3 comprises 16 residues. CDR1 LGHNA and CDR2 YNFKEQ come from the germline V gene. Trimming removed 0 bases from V and 1 base from J, with 11 bases in between. CDR3 nucleotides: TGTGCCAGCAGCCAAGAGAGAGGGTATGGCACAGATACGCAGTATTTT. Protein: CASSQERGYGTDTQYF.

This clonotype has ten or more counts. The CDR3 sequence is CASRLGTGTVYEQYF. The CDR3 DNA is TGTGCCAGCAGACTCGGGACAGGGACTGTCTACGAGCAGTACTTC. The chain recombines TRBV27 with TRBJ2-7, with 9 positions matching TRBD1. This CDR3 contains 15 residues. Germline CDR1 is MNHEY and CDR2 is SMNVEV (reference sequence). V shed 6 bases and J 3 bases; nucleotides not matched to a gene: 9.

This sequence joins TRBV11-2 and TRBJ2-3, with TRBD2 identical over 9 bases. With V trimmed by 2 bases and J by 4 bases, 7 bases remained unmatched. The CDR3 has 16 amino acids. CDR1 is SGHAT, CDR2 FQNNGV, per germline. The CDR3 coding sequence is TGTGCCAGCAGCTTAACTCCGGGACTAGCATCAGATACGCAGTATTTT. As protein: CASSLTPGLASDTQYF.

In its sample, this clonotype was seen many times. The rearrangement links TRBV3-1 to TRBJ2-1; no firm D call. CDR3 length equals 14 residues. The V end lost 0 bases, the J end lost 9 bases, and 12 bases lay between the germline ends. CDR1 is LGHDT, CDR2 YNNKEL, per germline (reference sequence). The CDR3 loop reads CASSQELFLGEQFF. Written as DNA, the CDR3 is TGTGCCAGCAGCCAAGAACTATTCCTAGGTGAGCAGTTCTTC.

The chain combines TRBV12-3 or TRBV12-4 with TRBJ1-1, with 9 positions matching TRBD1. V dropped 5 bases and J dropped 1; count of bases not matched to a gene: 5. The CDR3 loop spans 15 amino acids. As DNA, the CDR3 is TGTGCCAGCAGTCTCTCGGACAGGGGGAACACTGAAGCTTTCTTT. It codes for CASSLSDRGNTEAFF.

This clonotype was found many times. The chain has TRBV19 and TRBJ2-7, with D possibly called TRBD1 or TRBD2 (5 bases each). Looked up from germline, CDR1 is LNHDA and CDR2 is SQIVND (reference sequence). The CDR3 has 12 amino acids. The V gene lost 3 bases and the J gene lost 5 bases, with 8 bases spanning the gap. The CDR3 region has the DNA TGTGCCAGTAGTATCAGGGACCACGAGCAGTACTTC. This encodes CASSIRDHEQYF.

This clonotype was seen a handful of times. The J gene is TRBJ1-1, the V gene TRBV5-1; D is ambiguous. The V end lost 2 bases, the J end lost 2 bases, and 4 bases lay between the germline ends. This CDR3 spans 12 amino acids. Germline values: CDR1 SGHRS, CDR2 YFSETQ. CDR3 in DNA: TGCGCCAGCAGCTTCCATAACACTGAAGCTTTCTTT. Encoded protein: CASSFHNTEAFF.

This clonotype was seen repeatedly, ten times or more. V and J are TRBV11-2 and TRBJ2-1, with D possibly TRBD2 on 5 matching bases. The CDR3 is 16 amino acids. Between the trimmed V and J ends, which lost 0 bases and 5 bases, there was a span of 14 bases. CDR1 is SGHAT and CDR2 is FQNNGV in the germline V gene. DNA of the CDR3: TGTGCCAGCAGCTTAGATGAACTAGGAACACACAATGAGCAGTTCTTC. Translation: CASSLDELGTHNEQFF.

J is TRBJ2-1 and V is TRBV9; the match to TRBD2 covers 8 bases. V trimming: 1 base; J trimming: 1 base; junction bases outside the gene matches: 1. Germline V gene lookup returns CDR1 SGDLS and CDR2 YYNGEE. This CDR3 comprises 15 residues. CDR3 protein: CASSVSSGSYNEQFF. The CDR3 bases are TGTGCCAGCAGCGTATCTAGCGGGTCCTACAATGAGCAGTTCTTC.

The V and J genes are TRBV11-2 and TRBJ2-7, with TRBD2 matching 8 bases. CDR1 and CDR2 (germline): SGHAT, FQNNGV. CDR3 length equals 16 residues. V shed 1 base, J shed 6 bases, and the junction held 11 bases outside the gene matches. The CDR3 DNA follows: TGTGCCAGCAGCTTAGTCGACTGGACTAGCCCACCCGAGCAGTACTTC. Translation gives CASSLVDWTSPPEQYF.

The gene calls are TRBV15 and TRBJ1-5; D unclear. The CDR3 length is 16 residues. Trimming removed 2 bases at V and 6 bases at J, with 17 bases between. Germline assignment: CDR1 LNHNV and CDR2 YYDKDF (reference sequence). Here the CDR3 DNA reads TGTGCCACCAGCAGATCTTCGGTGGTTATGGGTCAGCCCCAGCATTTT. Protein sequence: CATSRSSVVMGQPQHF.

The DNA for the CDR3 is TGTGCCAGCAGCTTGGGACCTGGGACAGCCCTCCAAGAGACCCAGTACTTC. Its translation: CASSLGPGTALQETQYF. J is TRBJ2-5 and V is TRBV5-8; 7 bases are shared with TRBD1. V was pared by 0 bases and J by 1 base, with 9 bases of the junction left unmatched. Germline V gene data show CDR1 as SGHTS and CDR2 as YDEGEE. The CDR3 consists of 17 residues.

V is TRBV29-1 and J is TRBJ2-7; 7 bases map to TRBD2. After removal of 0 bases from V and 1 base from J, the junction contained 6 bases not matched to a gene. Germline CDR1 is SQVTM and CDR2 is ANQGSEA. The CDR3 spans 15 residues. The CDR3 DNA sequence: TGCAGCGTTGAAGATCAAAGCGGGAATTCCTACGAGCAGTACTTC. Protein sequence: CSVEDQSGNSYEQYF.